The rows below give T cell receptor beta chains drawn from one sample of a study of PD-1 blockade in classical Hodgkin lymphoma. Sequencing used immunoSEQ multiplex PCR; TCRdb keeps in-frame clones, though not all of them. The table shows approximately 19,000 clones, with 75% to 85% occurring only once. Sequenced here: peripheral blood mononuclear cells (PBMCs), sampled before the fourth cycle of nivolumab. Every receptor here comes from a human donor with classical Hodgkin lymphoma. CDR3s leave out the opening cysteine and the closing phenylalanine or tryptophan. Each record gives: J gene, D gene, clone size, V gene, CDR3 protein. A D gene is named only where the DNA matches it firmly. The size of a clone is reported for some rows only, either as once, few or many, or as a class for expanded clones.

TRBJ2-1,.,.,TRBV18,ASSPGGNEQF
TRBJ2-7,TRBD2,.,TRBV4-1,ASSQDRGGSRYEQY
TRBJ1-5,.,few,TRBV5-1,ASSPLGNQPQH
TRBJ2-2,.,.,TRBV18,ASSYKAVGGELF
TRBJ2-1,TRBD2,.,TRBV28,ASSRAGGVEQF
TRBJ2-5,.,.,TRBV4-2,ASSRGAEGVQETQY
TRBJ1-1,.,once,TRBV7-9,ASSLDTRNTEAF
TRBJ1-3,TRBD1,.,TRBV6-1,ASFNRGRIGNTIY
TRBJ2-1,TRBD2,.,TRBV7-3,ASSLTSGSNEQF
TRBJ2-6,.,medium-sized,TRBV19,ASSISSSSGANVLT
TRBJ1-1,.,.,TRBV5-5,ASSLVQGVITEAF
TRBJ2-2,.,.,TRBV6-6,ASRASYTTGELF
TRBJ2-3,.,.,TRBV30,AWLNTDTQY
TRBJ1-1,TRBD1,.,TRBV6-5,ASSGRQGEAF
TRBJ2-2,.,few,TRBV4-3,ASSQDRANTGELF
TRBJ1-1,TRBD1,few,TRBV6-6,ASSYGAGGTEAF
TRBJ1-2,TRBD1,.,TRBV9,ASSGQGEGYT
TRBJ1-1,.,once,TRBV9,ASSASGLEAF
TRBJ1-3,.,.,TRBV6-6,ASSYTQGGSGNTIY
TRBJ2-3,TRBD2,.,TRBV5-4,ASSLPGGARDTQY
TRBJ2-3,.,.,TRBV6-5,ASSISGASTDTQY
TRBJ2-3,TRBD2,few,TRBV6-6,ASSVGGAGPDTQY
TRBJ2-1,TRBD2,.,TRBV9,ASSVNSGGLGNEQF
TRBJ1-2,TRBD1,.,TRBV28,ASSLGGQSRYGYT
TRBJ2-2,TRBD1,.,TRBV6-5,ASTGQGVAGELF
TRBJ1-1,.,medium-sized,TRBV30,AWSASQNAEAF
TRBJ1-4,.,.,TRBV13,ASSRRQATNEKLF
TRBJ2-3,.,.,TRBV7-8,ASSLGVSTDTQY
TRBJ1-2,TRBD1,.,TRBV19,ASSMLGGNGYT
TRBJ2-6,.,.,TRBV23-1,ASSQARGRAGANVLT
TRBJ2-5,.,.,TRBV28,ASSLQDTGTQY
TRBJ1-1,.,.,TRBV4-3,ASSQVLKGTEAF
TRBJ2-5,.,.,TRBV13,ASSAIGETQY
TRBJ2-4,TRBD1,.,TRBV6-7,ASSYSVKMGTVKNIQY
TRBJ1-5,.,once,TRBV27,ASSSSGTGSGQPQH
TRBJ2-3,.,medium-sized,TRBV28,ASTQGSDTQY
TRBJ1-3,.,.,TRBV27,ASSSLLGHNPGNTIY
TRBJ1-2,.,.,TRBV2,ASSVLDESGYT
TRBJ2-1,.,.,TRBV7-2,ASSPWIEQF
TRBJ1-2,TRBD1,.,TRBV27,ASSLSGTENYGYT
TRBJ1-6,.,.,TRBV6-1,ASSFGIANSPLH
TRBJ2-2,.,.,TRBV28,ASSLGGAYTGELF
TRBJ2-3,.,.,TRBV5-1,ASSLSRNPSTDTQY
TRBJ2-2,.,.,TRBV5-8,ASRPQGNTGELF
TRBJ1-3,.,large,TRBV6-5,ASSYEYSSGNTIY
TRBJ2-1,TRBD2,.,TRBV6-1,ASSGLAGDEQF
TRBJ1-1,.,.,TRBV5-1,ASSLQGGETEAF